In this sample, the clone carrying this T cell receptor beta chain turned up a few times. What it binds is not known. 13 Jbeta primers and 60 Vbeta primers were used for the PCR. Some clones are missing from TCRdb's copy, which holds only in-frame ones; the method was immunoSEQ multiplex PCR. The sample contains 150,000 or so clones, less than 90% of which appear only once. From germline, CDR1 is LNHDA and CDR2 SQIVND (reference sequence). V was cut by 6 bases and J by 2 bases, with 4 bases left in between. The CDR3 sequence is 11 residues long. These data originate in a study of cytomegalovirus exposure and HLA in healthy donors. Points from the study as a whole: It was shown in a later analysis that HLA-associated TCR beta chains were more clonally expanded than other, equally common chains. In a later analysis, V- and J-gene trimming of beta chains associated with a DCLRE1C missense variant, replicated independently. The classifier reportedly diagnosed cytomegalovirus status with high sensitivity and specificity.

This chain links TRBV19 with TRBJ1-1, with no clear D. The clonotype originates from a young man in good health and CMV-seronegative. Material for sequencing was PBMCs. The CDR3 region is CASRSNTEAFF. The CDR3 region has the DNA TGTGCCAGTAGATCAAACACTGAAGCTTTCTTT.